This section outlines one TCR beta chain sequence together with its context. The CDR3 loop spans 15 amino acids. V dropped 0 bases and J dropped 2 bases, with 11 bases sitting between them. The germline V gene encodes CDR1 LGHNA and CDR2 YSLEER. TCRdb passed the RT-PCR reads through MiXCR, listing each CDR3 protein once. The sample yields about 160,000 distinct CDR3 sequences, approximately 24% seen once. This sample stems from a study of patients and donors after allogeneic stem cell transplantation. This sequence was found in a human donor who was either an allogeneic HSCT recipient or a stem cell or donor lymphocyte infusion donor (not recorded which). It is not recorded whose cells these are; they may come from a transplant donor. This chain joins TRBV4-3 and TRBJ2-7; D could derive from TRBD1 or TRBD2 (5 bases each). Input material: blood, either unsorted or a sorted T cell fraction (not recorded which). This CDR3 is CASSQEAGAAYEQYF. The DNA for the CDR3 is TGCGCCAGCAGCCAAGAAGCCGGGGCGGCCTACGAGCAGTACTTC.